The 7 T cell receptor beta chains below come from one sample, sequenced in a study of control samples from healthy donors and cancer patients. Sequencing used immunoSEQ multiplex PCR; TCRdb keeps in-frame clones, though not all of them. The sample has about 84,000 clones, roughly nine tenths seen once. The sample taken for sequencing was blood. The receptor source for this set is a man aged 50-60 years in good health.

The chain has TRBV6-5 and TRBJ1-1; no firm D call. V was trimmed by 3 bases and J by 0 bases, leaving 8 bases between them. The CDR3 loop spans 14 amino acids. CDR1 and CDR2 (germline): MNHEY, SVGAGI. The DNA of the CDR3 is TGTGCCAGCAGTTATACGGGGATGAACACTGAAGCTTTCTTT. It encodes CASSYTGMNTEAFF.

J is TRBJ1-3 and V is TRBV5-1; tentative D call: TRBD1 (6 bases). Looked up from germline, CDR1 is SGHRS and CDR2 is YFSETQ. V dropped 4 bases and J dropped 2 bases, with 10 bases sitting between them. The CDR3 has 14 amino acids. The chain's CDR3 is CASSPTGTGNTIYF. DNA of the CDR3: TGCGCCAGCAGCCCCACAGGGACTGGAAACACCATATATTTT.

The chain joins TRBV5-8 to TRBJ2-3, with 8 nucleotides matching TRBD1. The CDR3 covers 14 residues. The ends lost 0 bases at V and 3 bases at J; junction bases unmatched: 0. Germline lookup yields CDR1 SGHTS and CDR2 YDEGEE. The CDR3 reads CASSLDRGTDTQYF. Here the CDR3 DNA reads TGTGCCAGCAGCTTGGACAGGGGGACAGATACGCAGTATTTT.

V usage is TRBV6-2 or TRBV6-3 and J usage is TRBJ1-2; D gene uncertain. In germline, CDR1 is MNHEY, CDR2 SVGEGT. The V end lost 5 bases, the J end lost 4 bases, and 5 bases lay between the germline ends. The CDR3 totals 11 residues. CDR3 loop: CASSTGYGYTF. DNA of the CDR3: TGTGCCAGCAGTACCGGCTATGGCTACACCTTC.

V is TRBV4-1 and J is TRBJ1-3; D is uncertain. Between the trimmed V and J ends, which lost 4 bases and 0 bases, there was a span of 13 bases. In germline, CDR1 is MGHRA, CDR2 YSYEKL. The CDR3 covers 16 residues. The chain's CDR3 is CASSRAFGSSGNTIYF. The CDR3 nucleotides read TGCGCCAGCAGCCGCGCATTTGGCTCCTCTGGAAACACCATATATTTT.

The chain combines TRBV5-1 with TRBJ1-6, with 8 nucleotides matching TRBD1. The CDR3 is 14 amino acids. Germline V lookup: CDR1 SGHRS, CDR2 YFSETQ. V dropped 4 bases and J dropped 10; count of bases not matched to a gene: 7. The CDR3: CASSLGQVSSPLHF. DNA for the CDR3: TGCGCCAGCAGCCTGGGACAGGTGAGCTCACCCCTCCACTTT.

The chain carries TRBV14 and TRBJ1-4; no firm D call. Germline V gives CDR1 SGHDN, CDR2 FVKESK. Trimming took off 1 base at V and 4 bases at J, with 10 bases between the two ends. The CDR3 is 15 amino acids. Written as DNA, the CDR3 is TGTGCCAGCAGCCAAGGTACCGGTTATAATGAAAAACTGTTTTTT. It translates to CASSQGTGYNEKLFF.